These 23 T cell receptor beta chains share one sample of origin, sequenced in a study of OX40 agonist ivuxolimab in advanced cancers. TCRdb keeps only in-frame clones here, not all; method: immunoSEQ multiplex PCR. The repertoire holds roughly 70,000 clones, with almost 90% as singletons. Sequenced here: CD4+ or CD8+ T cells sorted from blood, sampled in a trial of the OX40 agonist ivuxolimab. The receptors derive from an adult with an advanced solid tumor such as melanoma, head and neck, liver or kidney cancer.

This clone has more than one count but fewer than ten. The chain couples TRBV28 to TRBJ1-6; D remains ambiguous. The ends were cut back, 10 bases at V and 5 bases at J, with 9 bases in the middle. CDR1 and CDR2 (germline): MDHEN, SYDVKM. The CDR3 is made up of 12 amino acids. Here the CDR3 DNA reads TGTGCCAACGGCCGGAATAATTCACCCCTCCACTTT. Translation gives CANGRNNSPLHF.

The genes are TRBV5-8 and TRBJ2-1, with 8 bases identical to TRBD1. The CDR3 length is 16 residues. Germline V gene lookup returns CDR1 SGHTS and CDR2 YDEGEE. Losses at the gene ends were 0 bases for V and 0 bases for J; bases not matched to a gene: 2. The CDR3 reads CASSLGTGFSYNEQFF. The CDR3 nucleotides read TGTGCCAGCAGCTTGGGGACAGGGTTCTCCTACAATGAGCAGTTCTTC.

This chain connects TRBV29-1 to TRBJ2-1; 16 positions agree with TRBD2. Germline V gene sequence: CDR1 SQVTM, CDR2 ANQGSEA. J was trimmed by 10 bases and V by 6 bases; bases with no gene match: 3. CDR3 length equals 13 residues. CDR3 loop: CSVSGLAGGEQFF. CDR3 in DNA: TGCAGCGTCTCGGGACTAGCGGGAGGGGAGCAGTTCTTC.

The V and J genes are TRBV14 and TRBJ2-5; a weak D match, TRBD2 (5 bases). The CDR3 sequence is 14 residues long. Between the trimmed V and J ends, which lost 5 bases and 0 bases, there was a span of 10 bases. Looked up from germline, CDR1 is SGHDN and CDR2 is FVKESK. In DNA form, the CDR3 reads TGTGCCAGCAGCTTACGAGGGTACCAAGAGACCCAGTACTTC. It codes for CASSLRGYQETQYF. Combining the CDR3 with reference TRBV14 and TRBJ2-5 gives the whole variable domain EAGVTQFPSHSVIEKGQTVTLRCDPISGHDNLYWYRRVMGKEIKFLLHFVKESKQDESGMPNNRFLAERTGGTYSTLKVQPAELEDSGVYFCASSLRGYQETQYFGPGTRLLVL.

The rearrangement links TRBV5-1 to TRBJ2-3; 7 bases fit TRBD2. V dropped 3 bases and J dropped 6; count of bases not matched to a gene: 7. The CDR3 covers 14 residues. Germline CDR1 is SGHRS and CDR2 is YFSETQ. The CDR3 sequence: CASSSTSEGDTQYF. In DNA form, the CDR3 reads TGCGCCAGCAGCTCTACTAGCGAGGGGGATACGCAGTATTTT. Together with reference TRBV5-1 and TRBJ2-3, the CDR3 gives the full variable domain: KAGVTQTPRYLIKTRGQQVTLSCSPISGHRSVSWYQQTPGQGLQFLFEYFSETQRNKGNFPGRFSGRQFSNSRSEMNVSTLELGDSALYLCASSSTSEGDTQYFGPGTRLTVL.

The J gene is TRBJ1-1, the V gene TRBV7-2, with a tentative D call TRBD1 (5 bases). The V gene's germline CDR1 is SGHTA and CDR2 FQGNSA. Trimming shortened V by 4 bases and J by 1 base, and 7 bases separated the two germline ends. This CDR3 has 13 residues. The CDR3 bases are TGTGCCAGCAGCTATGGGGCGAACACTGAAGCTTTCTTT. Its protein is CASSYGANTEAFF.

The chain couples TRBV27 to TRBJ2-3; D gene uncertain. This CDR3 spans 13 amino acids. Germline CDR1 reads MNHEY; CDR2 reads SMNVEV (reference sequence). Trimming shortened V by 6 bases and J by 3 bases, and 10 bases separated the two germline ends. In DNA, the CDR3 is TGTGCCAGCAGCCCGTCGGGTACAGATACGCAGTATTTT. Translation gives CASSPSGTDTQYF.

This chain uses TRBV7-9 with TRBJ2-7; possibly TRBD1 for D (6 bases). Germline V gene data show CDR1 as SEHNR and CDR2 as FQNEAQ (reference sequence). The CDR3 is 15 amino acids. Trimming stripped 4 bases from V and 4 bases from J, with 17 bases between. CDR3 sequence reads: CASSSSGTNPYEQYF. The CDR3 nucleotides are TGTGCCAGCAGCTCCTCCGGGACAAATCCGTACGAGCAGTACTTC.

This clone was seen a single time. The chain has TRBV6-5 and TRBJ1-5, with D unclear. The V end was cut by 4 bases, the J end by 6 bases, with 16 bases between. CDR3 size: 15 residues. CDR1 is MNHEY, CDR2 SVGAGI, per germline. CDR3 sequence (DNA): TGTGCCAGCAGTTCGGACGGAGTACTGGGTCAGCCCCAGCATTTT. As protein: CASSSDGVLGQPQHF.

The chain joins TRBV5-1 to TRBJ2-7; 7 nucleotides align to TRBD1. V was clipped by 4 bases and J by 5 bases; unmatched bases: 9. From germline, CDR1 is SGHRS and CDR2 YFSETQ. The CDR3 totals 14 residues. The DNA for the CDR3 is TGCGCCAGCAGCGCTGGACAGGTTTTTAACGAGCAGTACTTC. Protein: CASSAGQVFNEQYF.

The chain has TRBV28 and TRBJ2-7, with 11 bases matching TRBD2. CDR1 MDHEN and CDR2 SYDVKM come from the germline V gene. Germline trimming cut 3 bases from V and 3 bases from J; bases unmatched to any gene: 4. The CDR3 sequence is 15 residues long. The DNA for the CDR3 is TGTGCCAGCAGTTTTTATACTAGCGGGAGCTACGAGCAGTACTTC. Translated, it gives CASSFYTSGSYEQYF.

J is TRBJ2-2 and V is TRBV11-2; D may match TRBD1 or TRBD2 (5 bases each). The CDR3 consists of 17 residues. V was cut by 5 bases and J by 2 bases, with 18 bases left in between. Germline CDR1 and CDR2: SGHAT and FQNNGV. DNA for the CDR3: TGTGCCAGCAGCCACGGGACGTGGGAGACCAACACCGGGGAGCTGTTTTTT. Translation: CASSHGTWETNTGELFF.

This clone has more than one count but fewer than ten. The chain is built from TRBV19 and TRBJ2-7; a possible D gene is TRBD2 (6 bases). Germline V gene sequence: CDR1 LNHDA, CDR2 SQIVND (reference sequence). V gave up 3 bases and J gave up 2 bases, with 14 bases separating them. The CDR3 has 15 amino acids. CDR3 protein: CASSMGRTGTYEQYF. CDR3 nucleotide sequence: TGTGCCAGTAGTATGGGGAGGACCGGAACCTACGAGCAGTACTTC.

The chain has TRBV18 and TRBJ2-2; perhaps TRBD1 as D (6 bases). V was trimmed by 8 bases and J by 3 bases, leaving 16 bases between them. Germline V gene sequence: CDR1 KGHSH, CDR2 LQKENI. This CDR3 contains 15 residues. The CDR3 DNA reads TGTGCCAGCGCACTGGTAGGGGGATACACCGGGGAGCTGTTTTTT. This translates into CASALVGGYTGELFF.

This chain joins TRBV9 and TRBJ2-5; 8 positions agree with TRBD2. This CDR3 contains 15 residues. CDR1 is SGDLS, CDR2 YYNGEE, per germline. V lost 3 bases and J lost 4; bases outside the gene matches: 8. The CDR3 loop is CASSALGAGVETQYF. The DNA of the CDR3 is TGTGCCAGCAGCGCCTTAGGAGCGGGAGTAGAGACCCAGTACTTC.

The chain is built from TRBV6-1 and TRBJ1-2; TRBD1 aligns across 9 bases. This CDR3 comprises 15 residues. With 2 bases clipped from V and 2 bases from J, the junction kept 3 bases outside the gene matches. Germline CDR1 reads MNHNS; CDR2 reads SASEGT. This chain's CDR3 is CASSEQQGANYGYTF. In DNA, the CDR3 is TGTGCCAGCAGTGAACAACAGGGGGCCAACTATGGCTACACCTTC.

The CDR3 nucleotides read TGTGCCAGCAGCCTCCGACTGGGCCCAAGCTCCTACAATGAGCAGTTCTTC. The encoded protein is CASSLRLGPSSYNEQFF. V and J are TRBV7-2 and TRBJ2-1; D is uncertain. There are 17 residues in the CDR3. Germline loops: CDR1 SGHTA, CDR2 FQGNSA. V lost 5 bases and J 0 bases, leaving 17 bases between the germline ends.

CDR3 DNA sequence: TGTGCCAGTAGATTATCCGGGACACTTTCCTACGAGCAGTACTTC. Encoded protein: CASRLSGTLSYEQYF. The V gene is TRBV19, the J gene TRBJ2-7; a weak D match, TRBD1 (6 bases). The V gene lost 6 bases and the J gene lost 1 base, with 16 bases spanning the gap. This CDR3 is built from 15 residues. Germline CDR1 is LNHDA and CDR2 is SQIVND (reference sequence).

The chain uses TRBV6-6 and TRBJ2-7; D possibly corresponds to TRBD1 (5 bases). Germline V CDR1 and CDR2: MNHNY, SVGAGI (reference sequence). V was shortened by 5 bases and J by 2 bases, with 10 bases between the two germline ends. This CDR3 is built from 13 residues. The CDR3 spells CASSPDRTYEQYF. The CDR3 bases are TGTGCCAGCAGTCCCGACAGAACCTACGAGCAGTACTTC.

As for this clone: This CDR3 is also generated by other DNA sequences in the sample. V gene TRBV19 combines with J gene TRBJ1-2; 8 bases agree with TRBD1. CDR1 and CDR2 from the germline V gene are LNHDA and SQIVND (reference sequence). V lost 5 bases, J lost 4 bases, and 6 bases stayed unmatched. The CDR3 loop spans 14 amino acids. The DNA for the CDR3 is TGTGCCAGTAGTCCCGACAGGGGCGGCTATGGCTACACCTTC. As protein: CASSPDRGGYGYTF.

The CDR3 nucleotides read TGTGCCAGCTCACCACTTTCAGCGGGGGCCGGGGAGCTGTTTTTT. Its translation is CASSPLSAGAGELFF. The V call is TRBV18, the J call TRBJ2-2; 8 bases align to TRBD2. Germline V CDR1 and CDR2: KGHSH, LQKENI. The V segment lost 1 base and the J segment 6 bases; nucleotides outside the gene matches: 4. The CDR3 contains 15 residues.

As DNA, the CDR3 is TGTGCCAGCAGTCGAGGTTCCTACAATGAGCAGTTCTTC. Residues: CASSRGSYNEQFF. The J gene is TRBJ2-1, the V gene TRBV2, with D uncertain. The CDR3 is made up of 13 amino acids. Per germline, CDR1 SNHLY and CDR2 FYNNEI. The ends were cut back, 5 bases at V and 1 base at J, with 6 bases in the middle.

The chain links TRBV28 to TRBJ1-2, with 10 bases identical to TRBD1. The length of the CDR3 is 17 residues. V lost 11 bases and J lost 4; bases outside the gene matches: 19. From germline, CDR1 is MDHEN and CDR2 SYDVKM. CDR3 sequence (DNA): TGTGCCGTCCTAGGGGTCCCGGGACAGGGGCAATTCTATGGCTACACCTTC. As protein: CAVLGVPGQGQFYGYTF.